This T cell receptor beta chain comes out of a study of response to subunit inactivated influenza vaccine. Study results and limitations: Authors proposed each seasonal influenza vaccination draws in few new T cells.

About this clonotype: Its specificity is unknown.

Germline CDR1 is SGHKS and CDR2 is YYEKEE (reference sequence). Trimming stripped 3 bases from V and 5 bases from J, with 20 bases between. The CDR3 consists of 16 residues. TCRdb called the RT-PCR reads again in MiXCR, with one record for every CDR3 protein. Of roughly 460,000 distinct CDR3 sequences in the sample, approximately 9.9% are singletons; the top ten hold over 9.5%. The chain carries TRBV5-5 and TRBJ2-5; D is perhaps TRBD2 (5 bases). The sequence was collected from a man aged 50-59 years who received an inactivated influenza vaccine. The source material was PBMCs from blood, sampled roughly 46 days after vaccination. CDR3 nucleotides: TGTGCCAGCAGCTCGACGGGGATTCGTCTGGGGGAGACCCAGTACTTC. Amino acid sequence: CASSSTGIRLGETQYF.